This TCR beta chain comes out of a study of blood T cells in healthy people across ages. Every donor gave ten milliliters of peripheral blood. Sample-barcoded 5' priming and a J-beta primer mix drove a second PCR of about 6 to 12 cycles. Each CDR3 protein gets one entry after TCRdb re-called the 5' RACE reads with MiXCR. The table has about 1.4 million distinct CDR3 sequences, roughly 64% seen once. This CDR3 has 17 amino acids. With V trimmed by 0 bases and J by 7 bases, 12 bases remained unmatched. Germline loops: CDR1 MGHRA, CDR2 YSYEKL. The clonotype comes from a young man in good health. Material for sequencing was blood. The chain links TRBV4-1 to TRBJ2-1; 7 bases agree with TRBD2. The CDR3 here is CASSQDRTSAYRNEQFF. CDR3 bases: TGCGCCAGCAGCCAAGATAGAACTAGCGCTTATAGGAATGAGCAGTTCTTC.